A selection of T cell receptor beta chains follows, all from one sample in a study of cytomegalovirus exposure and HLA in healthy donors. The data were produced by immunoSEQ multiplex PCR, yet TCRdb's version contains in-frame clones alone and is incomplete. The sample lists 110,000 or so clones; approximately 80% were seen once. Material: PBMCs. The receptors shown here come from a man aged 50 to 60 in good health and CMV-seropositive. Both conserved end residues are part of each CDR3. Not all rows give a size; the values are once, few, many and, for expanded clones, a class.

clone size: few
V gene: TRBV12-5
CDR3 length: 14
J gene: TRBJ1-1
CDR3 protein: CASRPGNMNTEAFF

clone size: .
V gene: TRBV7-7
CDR3 length: 15
J gene: TRBJ2-1
CDR3 protein: CASSPGGGAANEQFF

clone size: .
V gene: TRBV15
CDR3 length: 15
J gene: TRBJ2-2
CDR3 protein: CATTKAGENTGELFF

clone size: .
V gene: TRBV19
CDR3 length: 15
J gene: TRBJ1-3
CDR3 protein: CASTPDRGIGNTIYF

clone size: .
V gene: TRBV18
CDR3 length: 14
J gene: TRBJ1-6
CDR3 protein: CASSQFSGDSPLHF

clone size: .
V gene: TRBV19
CDR3 length: 11
J gene: TRBJ2-7
CDR3 protein: CASSIGDNQYF

clone size: once
V gene: TRBV2
CDR3 length: 13
J gene: TRBJ2-5
CDR3 protein: CASSVRGKGTQYF

clone size: medium-sized
V gene: TRBV28
CDR3 length: 14
J gene: TRBJ1-1
CDR3 protein: CASSPALRSTEAFF

clone size: .
V gene: TRBV30
CDR3 length: 15
J gene: TRBJ2-5
CDR3 protein: CAWSVRGAMGREQYF

clone size: few
V gene: TRBV18
CDR3 length: 16
J gene: TRBJ2-3
CDR3 protein: CASSPLEGKGTDTQYF

clone size: .
V gene: TRBV5-4
CDR3 length: 15
J gene: TRBJ1-2
CDR3 protein: CASSLKGQGAKGYTF

clone size: .
V gene: TRBV6-5
CDR3 length: 15
J gene: TRBJ1-2
CDR3 protein: CASSRGSGVFYGYTF

clone size: .
V gene: TRBV15
CDR3 length: 15
J gene: TRBJ2-5
CDR3 protein: CATSRELRSQETQYF

clone size: .
V gene: TRBV15
CDR3 length: 16
J gene: TRBJ2-1
CDR3 protein: CASRSTSGGQYNEQFF

clone size: .
V gene: TRBV18
CDR3 length: 15
J gene: TRBJ2-7
CDR3 protein: CASSPRDIMFYEQYF

clone size: .
V gene: TRBV11-2
CDR3 length: 13
J gene: TRBJ1-1
CDR3 protein: CASSFRMNTEAFF

clone size: .
V gene: TRBV5-1
CDR3 length: 14
J gene: TRBJ2-7
CDR3 protein: CASTSGSRRDEQYF

clone size: .
V gene: TRBV6-1
CDR3 length: 14
J gene: TRBJ2-3
CDR3 protein: CASSLRLFTDTQYF

clone size: once
V gene: TRBV19
CDR3 length: 14
J gene: TRBJ1-2
CDR3 protein: CASSRRDRDYGYTF

clone size: .
V gene: TRBV4-1
CDR3 length: 17
J gene: TRBJ1-5
CDR3 protein: CASSQAQDTQGNQPQHF

clone size: .
V gene: TRBV6-5
CDR3 length: 14
J gene: TRBJ1-2
CDR3 protein: CASSGPGLDYGYTF

clone size: .
V gene: TRBV9
CDR3 length: 20
J gene: TRBJ1-6
CDR3 protein: CASSAAGQGGVGSYNSPLHF

clone size: .
V gene: TRBV5-1
CDR3 length: 15
J gene: TRBJ2-3
CDR3 protein: CASSLGGTSTDTQYF

clone size: .
V gene: TRBV14
CDR3 length: 16
J gene: TRBJ1-2
CDR3 protein: CASSPRMVGGEDGYTF

clone size: .
V gene: TRBV28
CDR3 length: 14
J gene: TRBJ2-5
CDR3 protein: CASSLTSGQETQYF

clone size: .
V gene: TRBV6-6
CDR3 length: 14
J gene: TRBJ1-3
CDR3 protein: CASSYMSSGNTIYF

clone size: .
V gene: TRBV30
CDR3 length: 11
J gene: TRBJ2-7
CDR3 protein: CAWSVGGVQYF

clone size: .
V gene: TRBV30
CDR3 length: 13
J gene: TRBJ1-1
CDR3 protein: CAWSLKRVDGAFF

clone size: .
V gene: TRBV11-2
CDR3 length: 15
J gene: TRBJ2-7
CDR3 protein: CASSQERGGYYEQYF

clone size: .
V gene: TRBV10-3
CDR3 length: 15
J gene: TRBJ2-2
CDR3 protein: CASSTGTVNTGELFF

clone size: .
V gene: TRBV11-2
CDR3 length: 15
J gene: TRBJ2-2
CDR3 protein: CASSLQGAGYGELFF

clone size: .
V gene: TRBV9
CDR3 length: 14
J gene: TRBJ1-1
CDR3 protein: CASSETGANTEAFF

clone size: .
V gene: TRBV6-4
CDR3 length: 13
J gene: TRBJ1-1
CDR3 protein: CASSVERNTEAFF

clone size: .
V gene: TRBV4-1
CDR3 length: 15
J gene: TRBJ2-5
CDR3 protein: CASSQPGLAEETQYF

clone size: .
V gene: TRBV19
CDR3 length: 15
J gene: TRBJ2-7
CDR3 protein: CASSLGLAALWEQYF

clone size: once
V gene: TRBV7-9
CDR3 length: 14
J gene: TRBJ1-3
CDR3 protein: CASSKQGGGNTIYF

clone size: .
V gene: TRBV7-2
CDR3 length: 13
J gene: TRBJ2-5
CDR3 protein: CASSLTQAGTQYF

clone size: .
V gene: TRBV30
CDR3 length: 14
J gene: TRBJ1-6
CDR3 protein: CAWSVSVYNSPLHF